This is a list of T cell receptor beta chains from one sample in a study of control samples from healthy donors and cancer patients. Sequencing was performed with immunoSEQ multiplex PCR; in TCRdb, only in-frame clones are kept and a portion is missing. The repertoire holds about 190,000 clones, 91% seen once, with 1.8% in the top ten. The sample comprised blood. Receptors originate from a man aged 25-40 years in good health. Each CDR3 is given with its conserved first and last residue. The order of the fields is V gene, clone size, J gene, D gene, CDR3 protein, CDR3 DNA. A D gene is named only where the DNA matches it firmly. Size is omitted from some rows. Given values are once, few, many or a class for expanded clones.

TRBV5-4,-,TRBJ1-2,-,CASSLVGVNYGYTF,TGTGCCAGCAGCTTGGTAGGGGTTAACTATGGCTACACCTTC
TRBV23-1,-,TRBJ1-4,TRBD1,CASSQSDRGFQWEKLFF,TGCGCCAGCAGTCAATCGGACAGGGGGTTCCAGTGGGAAAAACTGTTTTTT
TRBV2,-,TRBJ2-1,TRBD2,CASSGTSGYNEQFF,TGTGCCAGCAGTGGAACTAGCGGGTACAATGAGCAGTTCTTC
TRBV3-1/TRBV3-2,-,TRBJ1-5,-,CASSPSKASNQPQHF,TGTGCCAGCAGCCCATCAAAAGCTAGCAATCAGCCCCAGCATTTT
TRBV5-1,-,TRBJ1-2,TRBD1,CASSQFGTGDPTGSGYGYTF,TGCGCCAGCAGTCAATTCGGGACAGGGGATCCGACGGGGTCCGGCTATGGCTACACCTTC
TRBV30,-,TRBJ1-4,TRBD1,CAWSRDRGNEKLFF,TGTGCCTGGAGTCGGGACAGGGGAAATGAAAAACTGTTTTTT
TRBV5-1,-,TRBJ1-1,-,CASSLTAMNTEAFF,TGCGCCAGCAGCTTAACGGCTATGAACACTGAAGCTTTCTTT
TRBV27,-,TRBJ2-2,TRBD1,CASSSRYGQGTGELFF,TGTGCCAGCAGTTCCCGCTACGGACAGGGCACCGGGGAGCTGTTTTTT
TRBV18,few,TRBJ2-7,-,CASSPFSGSEQYF,TGTGCCAGCTCACCATTTTCAGGGAGCGAGCAGTACTTC
TRBV7-9,-,TRBJ1-6,-,CASSQGLYNSPLHF,TGTGCCAGCAGCCAGGGCCTTTATAATTCACCCCTCCACTTT
TRBV10-3,-,TRBJ2-3,-,CAISDVTGRTDTQYF,TGTGCCATCAGTGACGTGACGGGCCGCACAGATACGCAGTATTTT
TRBV7-9,-,TRBJ1-4,-,CASSSLEDPGEKLFF,TGTGCCAGCAGCTCCCTTGAGGACCCGGGGGAAAAACTGTTTTTT
TRBV5-5,-,TRBJ1-1,-,CASSRANTEAFF,TGTGCCAGCAGCCGGGCGAACACTGAAGCTTTCTTT
TRBV6-1,-,TRBJ1-3,-,CASSQAGGALNTIYF,TGTGCCAGCAGTCAAGCGGGGGGGGCACTGAACACCATATATTTT
TRBV10-2,-,TRBJ2-4,-,CASAPGAKNIQYF,TGCGCCAGCGCTCCGGGGGCCAAAAACATTCAGTACTTC
TRBV4-2,-,TRBJ2-7,-,CASSQGERGDEQYF,TGTGCCAGCAGCCAAGGAGAAAGGGGTGACGAGCAGTACTTC
TRBV19,-,TRBJ1-5,-,CASTEGRAQHF,TGTGCCAGTACCGAGGGGCGGGCCCAGCATTTT
TRBV27,-,TRBJ1-1,-,CASQVYPNTEAFF,TGTGCCAGCCAAGTCTATCCGAACACTGAAGCTTTCTTT
TRBV6-5,-,TRBJ2-7,TRBD2,CASSFGTSGKYEQYF,TGTGCCAGCAGCTTCGGGACTAGCGGAAAATACGAGCAGTACTTC
TRBV25-1,-,TRBJ1-2,-,CASSAPINGYTF,TGTGCCAGCAGTGCTCCAATCAATGGCTACACCTTC
TRBV5-5,-,TRBJ2-5,-,CASSLFRVVRGQETQYF,TGTGCCAGCAGCTTGTTCAGGGTCGTGAGGGGCCAAGAGACCCAGTACTTC
TRBV7-9,-,TRBJ2-1,-,CASSLGRNEQFF,TGTGCCAGCAGCTTAGGCCGGAATGAGCAGTTCTTC
TRBV3-1/TRBV3-2,-,TRBJ1-2,TRBD1,CASSQEGGGSYGYTF,TGTGCCAGCAGCCAAGAAGGGGGCGGATCCTATGGCTACACCTTC
TRBV18,-,TRBJ2-1,-,CASSEGPITSNEQFF,TGTGCCAGCTCCGAGGGTCCGATAACTAGTAATGAGCAGTTCTTC
TRBV3-1/TRBV3-2,once,TRBJ1-2,-,CASSRQSYGYTF,TGTGCCAGCAGCAGACAGAGCTATGGCTACACCTTC
TRBV7-2,-,TRBJ2-7,-,CASSLGRSSYEQYF,TGTGCCAGCAGCTTAGGGCGGAGCTCCTACGAGCAGTACTTC
TRBV27,-,TRBJ2-3,-,CASKEGSWTDTQYF,TGTGCCAGCAAAGAGGGTAGTTGGACAGATACGCAGTATTTT
TRBV7-8,-,TRBJ2-7,-,CASSLEAWGEQYF,TGTGCCAGCAGCTTAGAGGCTTGGGGAGAGCAGTACTTC
TRBV29-1,-,TRBJ1-1,-,CSVGEVWGNTEAFF,TGCAGCGTCGGGGAAGTTTGGGGGAACACTGAAGCTTTCTTT
TRBV6-5,-,TRBJ1-1,-,CASSLQRGTEAFF,TGTGCCAGCAGTCTCCAAAGAGGCACTGAAGCTTTCTTT
TRBV6-5,few,TRBJ1-1,TRBD1,CASSYSNLAGGTEAFF,TGTGCCAGCAGTTACTCGAATCTGGCAGGGGGCACTGAAGCTTTCTTT
TRBV19,-,TRBJ1-5,TRBD1,CASTTGTGSNQPQHF,TGTGCCAGTACGACCGGGACAGGTAGCAATCAGCCCCAGCATTTT
TRBV5-4,-,TRBJ2-3,TRBD2,CASSLGPGGPRDTQYF,TGTGCCAGCAGCTTGGGGCCGGGGGGGCCCCGAGATACGCAGTATTTT
TRBV19,-,TRBJ1-1,TRBD1,CASSARQGMAEAFF,TGTGCCAGTAGTGCCAGACAGGGAATGGCTGAAGCTTTCTTT
TRBV6-5,-,TRBJ1-5,-,CASSPTNTVRPPQHF,TGTGCCAGCAGCCCCACTAACACGGTTCGGCCGCCCCAGCATTTT
TRBV2,-,TRBJ1-1,-,CASRPREEVDTEAFF,TGTGCCAGCAGGCCTAGGGAAGAGGTCGACACTGAAGCTTTCTTT
TRBV27,once,TRBJ2-7,TRBD1,CASKVVDREYDEQYF,TGTGCCAGCAAAGTAGTGGACAGGGAATACGACGAGCAGTACTTC
TRBV4-2,-,TRBJ2-7,-,CASSQDAYEQYF,TGTGCCAGCAGCCAAGATGCCTACGAGCAGTACTTC
TRBV5-1,-,TRBJ2-4,-,CASREDIGGIKNIQYF,TGCGCCAGCAGGGAGGATATCGGGGGTATTAAAAACATTCAGTACTTC
TRBV19,few,TRBJ1-6,-,CASTYGRNNSPLHF,TGTGCCAGTACCTACGGACGAAATAATTCACCCCTCCACTTT
TRBV7-3,-,TRBJ1-2,-,CASSLGATDYGYTF,TGTGCCAGCAGCTTAGGGGCCACCGACTATGGCTACACCTTC